Reported below is one T cell receptor (beta chain). Germline V gene lookup returns CDR1 MGHDK and CDR2 SYGVNS. The CDR3 runs 13 residues. The V and J ends lost 6 bases and 0 bases respectively, with 3 bases between them. TCRdb called the 5' RACE reads again in MiXCR, with one record for every CDR3 protein. The repertoire holds roughly 220,000 distinct CDR3 sequences, over 5.5% seen once, with roughly 15% in the top ten. The data were obtained in a study of identical twins. This sample also appeared in a second study, on T cells expressing NK-cell markers.

Sequencing was performed on CD8+ T cells sorted from blood. The receptor's source is a young woman in good health. The chain recombines TRBV25-1 with TRBJ1-6; D is unresolved. CDR3 protein: CASRSSYNSPLHF. The DNA for the CDR3 is TGTGCCAGCAGGAGCTCCTATAATTCACCCCTCCACTTT.